Listed here are 6 T cell receptor beta chains from one sample, sequenced in a study of cytomegalovirus exposure and HLA in healthy donors. With 60 Vbeta and 13 Jbeta primers, the PCR was carried out. Only in-frame clones appear in the TCRdb table, and some are missing; sequencing was by immunoSEQ multiplex PCR. The table records tens of thousands of clones, more than 60% of them present only once. The sample taken for sequencing was PBMCs. These receptors all stem from a woman aged 40 to 50 in good health and CMV-seropositive.

This clone has more than one count but fewer than ten. The chain uses TRBV7-2 and TRBJ2-1; 10 positions agree with TRBD2. CDR1 and CDR2 from the germline V gene are SGHTA and FQGNSA. After removal of 3 bases from V and 9 bases from J, the junction contained 5 bases not matched to a gene. CDR3 length equals 14 residues. The chain's CDR3 is CASSFDRLAGEQFF. CDR3 nucleotide sequence: TGTGCCAGCAGCTTCGATAGACTAGCGGGTGAGCAGTTCTTC.

The V gene is TRBV4-3, the J gene TRBJ2-7; 8 positions match TRBD1. The CDR3 spans 15 residues. The V gene end was trimmed by 0 bases and the J gene end by 6 bases; junction bases not matched to a gene: 7. Germline V gives CDR1 LGHNA, CDR2 YSLEER. The CDR3 DNA is TGCGCCAGCAGCCAAGATGTGGGACAGGCAGCCGAGCAGTACTTC. It yields the protein CASSQDVGQAAEQYF.

This rearrangement joins TRBV7-2 to TRBJ1-2, with D uncertain. Trimming left V 2 bases short and J 5 bases short, with 12 bases between. The CDR3 sequence is 14 residues long. The V gene's germline CDR1 is SGHTA and CDR2 FQGNSA. CDR3 sequence reads: CASSLNTPGYGYTF. CDR3 DNA: TGTGCCAGCAGCTTAAATACCCCAGGTTATGGCTACACCTTC.

The chain employs TRBV14 and TRBJ2-5; D is ambiguous. With the DNA end fitting TRBJ2-7 better, the J assignment may be wrong. Germline V gene data show CDR1 as SGHDN and CDR2 as FVKESK. The CDR3 has 16 amino acids. CDR3 region: CASSRAIADVPYEQYF. The DNA of the CDR3 is TGTGCCAGCAGCCGAGCGATAGCAGACGTACCCTACGAGCAGTACTTC.

This chain uses TRBV5-1 with TRBJ1-3; 7 bases fit TRBD1. The V gene's germline CDR1 is SGHRS and CDR2 YFSETQ. J was trimmed by 0 bases and V by 4 bases; bases with no gene match: 10. The CDR3 runs 17 residues. CDR3 residues: CASSKEGTANSGNTIYF. CDR3 DNA: TGCGCCAGCAGCAAAGAAGGGACAGCCAACTCTGGAAACACCATATATTTT.

This clone was found once. The chain employs TRBV29-1 and TRBJ1-2; 10 bases are shared with TRBD1. V was clipped by 6 bases and J by 6 bases; unmatched bases: 7. CDR1 is SQVTM and CDR2 is ANQGSEA in the germline V gene. There are 13 residues in the CDR3. CDR3 in DNA: TGCAGCGTCACCTCGACAGGGGGCGATGGCTACACCTTC. This sequence encodes CSVTSTGGDGYTF.